This TCR beta chain derives from a study of T cells after yellow fever vaccination. General observations from the study: Contaminating bulk clonotypes could be abundant in FACS-sorted repertoires. A weaker secondary response peaked on day 5, the primary on day 15. Overlap between CD4 and CD8 compartments was detected for a small share of clonotypes.

Each CDR3 protein is one row after TCRdb ran MiXCR on the 5' RACE reads. The sample holds hundreds of thousands of distinct CDR3 sequences; roughly 3.9% are singletons and the top ten take about 26%. Details on this clonotype: Its specificity is not known.

This CDR3 is built from 15 residues. Germline V lookup: CDR1 MNHEY, CDR2 SVGEGT. Trimming took 6 bases from V and 5 from J, leaving 17 bases between them. The receptor was derived from a man between 18 and 35 years old who received the YFV17D yellow fever vaccine. The source was PBMCs, collected 5 days after the yellow fever booster vaccination. The V call is TRBV6-2 or TRBV6-3, the J call TRBJ2-1; D is unclear. The CDR3 DNA is TGTGCCAGCAGACGCTTCTCCGGCCCCGACAATGAGCAGTTCTTC. As protein: CASRRFSGPDNEQFF.